This T cell receptor beta chain comes out of a study of cytomegalovirus exposure and HLA in healthy donors. Background on the study: Among the 370 or so donors who were genotyped, 81% fell in the genetic ancestry cluster that is associated with self-reported Caucasian donors. The study, taken as a whole, reports: A later analysis showed that HLA-associated TCR beta chains had undergone more clonal expansion than equally common others. As confirmed in vitro, a few CMV-associated chains were specific for CMV antigens. A likely sequencing artifact accounted for one observed cluster of highly shared sequence variants.

The PCR employed 60 Vbeta primers together with 13 Jbeta primers. Sequencing was performed with immunoSEQ multiplex PCR; in TCRdb, only in-frame clones are kept and a portion is missing. Of about 120,000 clones listed, 80% to 85% are singletons. V was pared by 3 bases and J by 7 bases, with 18 bases between. Germline V gene data show CDR1 as KGHSH and CDR2 as LQKENI. This CDR3 region has 15 residues. Comment on this clone: Its antigen is still unknown.

This TCR was sampled from a woman aged 40-49 years in good health and CMV-seronegative. The chain uses TRBV18 and TRBJ1-2; D may be TRBD1 (5 bases). The material sequenced was PBMCs. The CDR3 protein is CASSPPLDPGSGYTF. As DNA, the CDR3 is TGTGCCAGCTCACCCCCACTTGACCCAGGGTCTGGCTACACCTTC.